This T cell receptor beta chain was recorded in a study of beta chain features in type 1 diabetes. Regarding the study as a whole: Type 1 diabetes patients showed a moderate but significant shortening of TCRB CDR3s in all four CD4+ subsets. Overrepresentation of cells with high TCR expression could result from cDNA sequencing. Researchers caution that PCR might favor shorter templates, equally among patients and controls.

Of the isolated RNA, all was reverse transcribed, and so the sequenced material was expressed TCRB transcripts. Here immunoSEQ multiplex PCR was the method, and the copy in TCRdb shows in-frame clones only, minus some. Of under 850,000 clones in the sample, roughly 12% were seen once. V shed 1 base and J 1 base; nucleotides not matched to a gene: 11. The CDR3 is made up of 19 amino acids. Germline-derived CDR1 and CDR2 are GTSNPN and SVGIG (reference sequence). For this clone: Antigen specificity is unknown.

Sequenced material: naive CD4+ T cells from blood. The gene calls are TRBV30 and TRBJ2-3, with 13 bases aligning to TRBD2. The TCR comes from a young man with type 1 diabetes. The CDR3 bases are TGTGCCTGGAGTGAATGGGGGACTAGCGGGGCCCGCGGCACAGATACGCAGTATTTT. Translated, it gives CAWSEWGTSGARGTDTQYF.